This TCR beta chain is drawn from a study of blood T cells in healthy people across ages. The CDR3 covers 15 residues. Between the trimmed V and J ends, which lost 4 bases and 8 bases, there was a span of 18 bases. Germline CDR1 is SEHNR and CDR2 is FQNEAQ (reference sequence). Using a J-beta primer mix together with a sample-barcoded 5' primer, a second PCR was run for roughly 7 to 12 cycles. A tag from a template-switch adaptor with 12 random nucleotides marked each cDNA molecule. Each CDR3 protein gets one entry after TCRdb re-called the 5' RACE reads with MiXCR. The sample yields about 1.7 million distinct CDR3 sequences, roughly 27% seen once. Peripheral blood was drawn, around 9.4 milliliters per donor. Researchers isolated at least 6 million PBMCs per sample. On this clonotype: Its antigen is as yet unknown.

Study outcomes and limitations: Long-lived donors carried more naive CD4+ cells and greater diversity than aged donors.

V gene TRBV7-9 combines with J gene TRBJ2-1, with D perhaps TRBD1 or TRBD2 (5 bases each). The receptor was derived from a woman in her twenties or thirties in good health. The specimen sequenced was blood. CDR3 amino acids: CASSSPRGVTDEQFF. The DNA for the CDR3 is TGTGCCAGCAGCTCCCCCCGGGGCGTCACCGATGAGCAGTTCTTC.